Given below is one T cell receptor (beta chain) in context. In TCRdb, the PCR reads were re-called with MiXCR into one record per CDR3 protein. This table has 15,000 or so distinct CDR3 sequences, about 50% appearing once. The CDR3 length is 16 residues. The germline V gene has CDR1 MNHGY and CDR2 SVAAGI. The sample comes from a study of tumor-infiltrating lymphocytes in oesophageal squamous cell carcinoma. The rearrangement uses TRBV6-9 and TRBJ2-5, with D hard to call. Matching the DNA end better, TRBJ2-7 makes the J call doubtful. The TCR sequence derives from a female donor with esophageal squamous cell carcinoma. What was sequenced was esophageal tumor tissue. In nucleotides, the CDR3 is TGTGCCAGCAGTTCCCTCTGGCAGGCCCGCTCCTACGAGCAGTACTTC. This gives the protein CASSSLWQARSYEQYF.